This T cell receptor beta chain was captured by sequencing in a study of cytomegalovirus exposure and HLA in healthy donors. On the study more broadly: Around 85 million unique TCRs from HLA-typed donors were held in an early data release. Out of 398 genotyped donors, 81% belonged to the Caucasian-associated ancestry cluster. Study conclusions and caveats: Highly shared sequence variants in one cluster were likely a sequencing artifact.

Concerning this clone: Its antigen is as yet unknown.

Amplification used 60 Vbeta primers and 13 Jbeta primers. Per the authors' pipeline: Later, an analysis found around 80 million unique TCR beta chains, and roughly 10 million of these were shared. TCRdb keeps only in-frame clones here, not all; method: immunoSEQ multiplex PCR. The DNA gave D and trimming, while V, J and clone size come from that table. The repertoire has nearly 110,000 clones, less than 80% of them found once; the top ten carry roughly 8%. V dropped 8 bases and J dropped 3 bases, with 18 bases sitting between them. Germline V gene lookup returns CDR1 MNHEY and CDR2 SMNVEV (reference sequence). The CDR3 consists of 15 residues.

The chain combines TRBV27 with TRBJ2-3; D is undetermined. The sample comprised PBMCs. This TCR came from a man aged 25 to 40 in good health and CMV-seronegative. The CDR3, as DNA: TGTGCCAGCGGCTGGCTGTCTAGGCTGACAGATACGCAGTATTTT. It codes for CASGWLSRLTDTQYF.